This TCR beta chain was found in a study of PD-L1 blockade in urothelial cancer. Method: immunoSEQ multiplex PCR; TCRdb's copy keeps in-frame clones and lacks some. The sample lists about 32,000 clones; around 86% were seen once. The sample consisted of PBMCs, taken around atezolizumab (anti-PD-L1) treatment. The clonotype was recovered from a middle-aged man with urothelial cancer.

CDR3 sequence: CASSFRGDTQYF. The CDR3 region has the DNA TGTGCCAGCAGTTTTCGGGGAGATACGCAGTATTTT. This chain links TRBV27 with TRBJ2-3; tentatively, D is TRBD2 (5 bases). CDR1 and CDR2 from the germline V gene are MNHEY and SMNVEV (reference sequence). There are 12 residues in the CDR3. Deletions cut 3 bases from V and 5 bases from J, with 6 bases between.